This T cell receptor beta chain was retrieved from a study of T cell repertoires in cytomegalovirus infection. Worth noting for this clonotype: The antigen remains unidentified.

TCRdb re-derived calls from the reads in MiXCR, one entry per CDR3 protein. The sample carries 700,000 to 900,000 distinct CDR3 sequences, just under 30% recorded once. This CDR3 contains 13 residues. Trimming removed 2 bases at V and 7 bases at J, with 11 bases between. CDR1 is MNHEY and CDR2 is SMNVEV in the germline V gene (reference sequence). The chain employs TRBV27 and TRBJ2-5; D is unclear. This specimen was cultured CD8+ T cells from PBMCs, taken from culture after CMV antigen stimulation. The source of this sequence is a human donor in good health (CMV status not recorded). Some clones in this sample may be carry-over from other donors' samples. CDR3 in DNA: TGTGCCAGCAGTTTAACGTGGCCGGGGACCCAGTACTTC. It specifies CASSLTWPGTQYF.